The rows below give T cell receptor beta chains drawn from one sample of a study of identifying expanded T cells in peripheral blood. Sequencing used immunoSEQ multiplex PCR; TCRdb keeps in-frame clones, though not all of them. The repertoire has around 56,000 clones, around four fifths of them found once; the top ten carry approximately 19%. Sequenced sample: blood. These TCRs come from a person aged 18-70 years in good health. Each CDR3 is given with its conserved first and last residue. D genes are given only for firm matches. Expanded clones are given a class, and other clones once, few, many or no size at all.

D gene	V gene	clone size	J gene	CDR3 DNA	CDR3 protein
-	TRBV20-1	-	TRBJ2-1	TGCAGTGCTACTATTTACAATGAGCAGTTCTTC	CSATIYNEQFF
-	TRBV30	-	TRBJ2-7	TGTGCCTGGAGTAGGGGATTGGACTACGAGCAGTACTTC	CAWSRGLDYEQYF
-	TRBV30	-	TRBJ2-6	TGTGCCTGGAGTACCGGTTATAGGGCTGGGGCCAACGTCCTGACTTTC	CAWSTGYRAGANVLTF
-	TRBV30	-	TRBJ1-4	TGTGCCTGGAGTCTGAGGACTGAAAAACTGTTTTTT	CAWSLRTEKLFF
-	TRBV7-9	-	TRBJ2-7	TGTGCCAGCAGCTTCTTTTCCTTAGGGGCAGCCGTAATGGGCGAGCAGTACTTC	CASSFFSLGAAVMGEQYF
TRBD2	TRBV4-1	-	TRBJ2-5	TGCGCCAACAGCCAAGATCGGGGACTAGCGGGGTTAGAGCAAGAGACCCAGTACTTC	CANSQDRGLAGLEQETQYF
TRBD2	TRBV9	-	TRBJ2-1	TGTGCCAGCAGCGTAGCTTCTGGTAGCGGGAGGGCTTCGTACAATGAGCAGTTCTTC	CASSVASGSGRASYNEQFF
-	TRBV9	-	TRBJ2-1	TGTGCCAGCAGCGTAGGCCAGGCCTACAATGAGCAGTTCTTC	CASSVGQAYNEQFF
-	TRBV2	-	TRBJ1-4	TGTGCCAGCAACCGGGACGGACTCCTCGGCAATGAAAAACTGTTTTTT	CASNRDGLLGNEKLFF
TRBD1	TRBV5-1	-	TRBJ2-7	TGCGCCAGCAGTGTGGGATTCCGGGACAGGGGGCACGAGCAGTACTTC	CASSVGFRDRGHEQYF
TRBD2	TRBV29-1	-	TRBJ2-7	TGCAGCGTTGAAGGCCTAGCGGGATTAGGCTCCTACGAGCAGTACTTC	CSVEGLAGLGSYEQYF
-	TRBV6-1	-	TRBJ1-2	TGTGCCAGCAGGGCGGGTTGGGGCTACACCTTC	CASRAGWGYTF
TRBD1	TRBV18	once	TRBJ1-1	TGTGCCAGCTCATGGGGGACAGATGAAGCTTTCTTT	CASSWGTDEAFF
-	TRBV7-9	-	TRBJ2-7	TGTGCCAGCAGCCCCCGACTAGTAGCAGAGCAAAACACCGAATACGAGCAGTACTTC	CASSPRLVAEQNTEYEQYF
TRBD1	TRBV18	-	TRBJ1-1	TGTGCCAGCTCACTAAGACAGGGAGGTCGGACTGAAGCTTTCTTT	CASSLRQGGRTEAFF
-	TRBV21-1	-	TRBJ1-2	TGTGCCAGCAGGATGACAGGGGATGGCTACACCTTC	CASRMTGDGYTF
-	TRBV5-4	-	TRBJ2-1	TGTGCCAGCAGCCCAACAGGGTCCCTGAGCAATGAGCAGTTCTTC	CASSPTGSLSNEQFF
-	TRBV5-6	-	TRBJ1-2	TGTGCCAGCAGTACTCGGGCAGGGCATGGCTACACCTTC	CASSTRAGHGYTF
TRBD1	TRBV10-3	-	TRBJ2-1	TGTGCCATCAGTGGCATCGGACAGGGCTACAATGAGCAGTTCTTC	CAISGIGQGYNEQFF
-	TRBV7-2	-	TRBJ1-5	TGTGCCAGCAGCCAGACAGGATTCAATCAGCCCCAGCATTTT	CASSQTGFNQPQHF
TRBD1	TRBV29-1	-	TRBJ1-2	TGCAGCGCAGGGGGGCAGGGCTCATATAACTATGGCTACACCTTC	CSAGGQGSYNYGYTF
-	TRBV19	-	TRBJ2-1	TGTGCCAGCGGGAGAGCGGACAATGAGCAGTTCTTC	CASGRADNEQFF
TRBD2	TRBV5-1	-	TRBJ2-3	TGCGCCAGCAGCTTAGGGACTAGCCATTTCTACACAGATACGCAGTATTTT	CASSLGTSHFYTDTQYF
-	TRBV7-8	-	TRBJ1-1	TGTGCCAGCAGCAAACAGGGCGGCACTGAAGCTTTCTTT	CASSKQGGTEAFF
-	TRBV29-1	-	TRBJ2-1	TGCAGCGTTCCGAGGCGGGAAGGGCTCAATGAGCAGTTCTTC	CSVPRREGLNEQFF
-	TRBV4-1	-	TRBJ2-7	TGCGCCAGCAGCCAAGAAAAACACTACGAGCAGTACTTC	CASSQEKHYEQYF
TRBD2	TRBV7-7	-	TRBJ2-2	TGTGCCAGCAGCCCGGGACTAGCGGGGGGGTTCACCGGGGAGCTGTTTTTT	CASSPGLAGGFTGELFF